Reported below is one T cell receptor beta chain. Its antigen is undetermined. The V end lost 4 bases, the J end lost 6 bases, and 22 bases lay between the germline ends. This CDR3 is built from 17 residues. Germline V lookup: CDR1 SGDLS, CDR2 YYNGEE. The data were obtained in a study of a mutant IDH1 vaccine in newly diagnosed glioma. Time point denoted: week 47, end of study. Each dose of the vaccine consisted of 300 ug of mutant IDH1 20-mer peptide, with topical imiquimod. Clones were read by immunoSEQ multiplex PCR, and TCRdb kept only the in-frame ones, dropping some. The sample yields around 94,000 clones, 89% seen once.

This clonotype was obtained from a woman aged 45-60 years with glioma. Material: PBMCs, obtained from a glioma patient whose treatment included an IDH1 peptide vaccine. The chain employs TRBV9 and TRBJ2-2, with D unresolved. CDR3 amino acids: CASSPSLSGLPPGELFF. CDR3 nucleotide sequence: TGTGCCAGCAGCCCCTCCCTCTCGGGCCTGCCCCCCGGGGAGCTGTTTTTT. The full variable domain, with the rest looked up from reference TRBV9 and TRBJ2-2, is DSGVTQTPKHLITATGQRVTLRCSPRSGDLSVYWYQQSLDQGLQFLIQYYNGEERAKGNILERFSAQQFPDLHSELNLSSLELGDSALYFCASSPSLSGLPPGELFFGEGSRLTVL.